The sample holds a few counts of the clone carrying this T cell receptor beta chain. The antigen is undetermined. One entry per CDR3 protein, called by TCRdb with MiXCR from the 5' RACE reads. This table holds 150,000 to 200,000 distinct CDR3 sequences, 9.5% to 13% found once. The data originate from a study of T-cell memory formation after mild COVID-19. Study findings and constraints: Pre-infection memory contained some responding clones, which suggested that cross-reactive memory had joined. Specificity for SARS-CoV-2 was not confirmed among the second-wave clones peaking on day 37. Clones that contracted from day 15 to 85 had balanced CD4/CD8; later expanders were CD4+ biased. Researchers report contracting CD4+ clones mostly in CM and EM, with CD8+ clones in EMRA.

CDR3 length equals 14 residues. Germline-derived CDR1 and CDR2 are SQVTM and ANQGSEA. V was clipped by 6 bases and J by 4 bases, with 15 bases between them. This chain connects TRBV29-1 to TRBJ2-2; possibly TRBD1 for D (6 bases). The clonotype comes from a man aged 18 to 30 who had mild COVID-19 (a few samples of this study predate the infection). Cell type and time point are not known. The sample taken for sequencing was PBMCs or a T cell subset sorted from them (not recorded which). This chain's CDR3 is CSVAGVLGTGELFF. CDR3 nucleotide sequence: TGCAGCGTAGCAGGGGTTCTGGGCACCGGGGAGCTGTTTTTT.